This T cell receptor (beta chain) was profiled in a study of beta chain features in type 1 diabetes. Only a few counts were recorded for this clone. Expressed TCRB transcripts were sequenced after all isolated RNA was converted to cDNA. Sequenced by immunoSEQ multiplex PCR; TCRdb stores in-frame clones only, minus some. The data contain a few hundred thousand clones, about 16% of them seen just once; the ten biggest clones take up around 0.02%. Losses at the gene ends were 5 bases for V and 3 bases for J; bases not matched to a gene: 15. The V gene's germline CDR1 is LGHNA and CDR2 YNFKEQ. The CDR3 contains 18 residues.

The source is a woman under 30 in good health. Sequencing was done on a sample of naive CD4+ T cells from blood. V gene TRBV4-2 combines with J gene TRBJ2-7, with 11 bases aligning to TRBD2. The chain's CDR3 is CASSVGTSGRPRHYEQYF. The CDR3 DNA is TGTGCCAGCAGCGTGGGGACTAGCGGTCGCCCGAGGCACTACGAGCAGTACTTC.